The subject of this entry is one T cell receptor (beta chain). The antigen is not known. These data come from a study of T cell responses to AZD1222 COVID-19 vaccine. Across the whole study: Pooled samples include second doses given at about 4 or 12 weeks.

Study outcomes and limitations: Spike-specific TCR breadth and depth went up after people got two AZD1222 doses. Most donors were white British and more were female, and clonal diversity was possibly underestimated. The peak T cell response came first, and repertoires were sampled only after it.

The assay was immunoSEQ multiplex PCR, and TCRdb's table has in-frame clones only and misses some. The sample yields approximately 90,000 clones, roughly nine tenths seen once. Germline V lookup: CDR1 MDHEN, CDR2 SYDVKM. The V gene end was trimmed by 6 bases and the J gene end by 3 bases; junction bases not matched to a gene: 8. The CDR3 has 15 residues. The receptor was derived from an adult in good health. The chain has TRBV28 and TRBJ2-7, with TRBD1 matching over 10 bases. The sequences come from peripheral blood, collected on day 0 of AZD1222 vaccination. The CDR3 DNA is TGTGCCAGCAGCCGAGACAGGGGGCATCTCTACGAGCAGTACTTC. Translating gives CASSRDRGHLYEQYF. The full variable domain, completed using reference TRBV28 and TRBJ2-7, is DVKVTQSSRYLVKRTGEKVFLECVQDMDHENMFWYRQDPGLGLRLIYFSYDVKMKEKGDIPEGYSVSREKKERFSLILESASTNQTSMYLCASSRDRGHLYEQYFGPGTRLTVT.